This T cell receptor beta chain derives from a study of cytomegalovirus exposure and HLA in healthy donors. General study points: Common viral pathogens (according to a later analysis) appeared linked to several of the most significant clusters.

Concerning this clone: The antigen is not known.

With 8 bases removed from V and 4 bases from J, the gap between germline ends came to 11 bases. The CDR3 loop spans 12 amino acids. The germline gives CDR1 KGHSH, CDR2 LQKENI. The PCR had 60 Vbeta and 13 Jbeta primers. The method was immunoSEQ multiplex PCR; TCRdb's version includes in-frame clones alone and lacks a portion of them. The sample lists more than 130,000 clones; about four fifths were seen once. The chain employs TRBV18 and TRBJ1-1, with D hard to call. The clonotype originates from a man aged 40-50 years in good health and CMV-seropositive. The specimen sequenced was PBMCs. Written as DNA, the CDR3 is TGTGCCAGCGGTCAAGAGATCACTGAAGCTTTCTTT. It translates to CASGQEITEAFF.